This is a list of T cell receptor beta chains from one sample in a study of vaccination effects on CD4 cells after COVID-19. Sequenced by immunoSEQ multiplex PCR; TCRdb stores in-frame clones only, minus some. The repertoire holds approximately 70,000 clones, with approximately 73% as singletons. Their antigen targets remain unknown. The sample was CD4+ T cells from PBMCs cultured without peptide, taken after COVID-19 vaccination. The receptors originated from a human donor who received a COVID-19 vaccine. Each CDR3 is given with its conserved first and last residue.

v_gene	j_gene	CDR3aa
TRBV2	TRBJ1-1	CASRDRAEAFF
TRBV2	TRBJ1-5	CASSGGGGVGNQPQHF
TRBV5-6	TRBJ1-3	CASSLGPGNTIYF
TRBV6-6	TRBJ1-4	CASSLDWVEKLFF
TRBV2	TRBJ1-2	CASRRQSGYGYTF
TRBV27	TRBJ1-1	CASIGWAGGSGAFF
TRBV5-1	TRBJ2-1	CASSMLSESYNEQFF
TRBV12-3/TRBV12-4	TRBJ2-3	CAGGDHSTDTQYF
TRBV6-5	TRBJ1-5	CASSNTGHSNQPQHF
TRBV11-3	TRBJ2-2	CASSAGLAGNTGELFF
TRBV28	TRBJ1-5	CASSFYSNQPQHF
TRBV7-8	TRBJ2-5	CASSPGTVKETQYF
TRBV7-2	TRBJ1-6	CASSPRPGANSPLHF
TRBV7-8	TRBJ2-2	CASSLLTRGIAGELFF
TRBV7-2	TRBJ1-3	CASSSKRTGFGNTIYF
TRBV7-9	TRBJ2-6	CASSPELSGANVLTF
TRBV11-3	TRBJ2-1	CASSFGSDEQFF
TRBV9	TRBJ1-2	CASSSSNYGYTF
TRBV6-5	TRBJ1-4	CASSYSPPATNEKLFF
TRBV19	TRBJ1-3	CASNHGAGNTIYF
TRBV19	TRBJ1-5	CASSMTGDQPQHF
TRBV2	TRBJ2-5	CASSGLAGETQYF
TRBV19	TRBJ1-5	CASSIMEGLGNQPQHF
TRBV19	TRBJ1-1	CASSMTRTTNTEAFF
TRBV6-5	TRBJ1-1	CASSRQLNTEAFF
TRBV27	TRBJ2-2	CASSAYGGTNTGELFF
TRBV10-3	TRBJ1-1	CAISGGQSEAFF
TRBV5-4	TRBJ2-1	CASSLGTSLSYNEQFF
TRBV29-1	TRBJ1-2	CSVARVINGYTF
TRBV5-5	TRBJ1-5	CASSFEAADGRANQPQHF
TRBV6-6	TRBJ2-2	CASTGTPFTGELFF
TRBV24-1	TRBJ2-3	CASRGPLADTQYF
TRBV30	TRBJ2-5	CAWRSSGGQETQYF
TRBV6-5	TRBJ2-3	CASVGGGTDTQYF
TRBV10-1	TRBJ2-5	CASSESKGQGVTQYF
TRBV7-7	TRBJ1-2	CASSLAGNSGYTF
TRBV5-4	TRBJ1-4	CASRTTGTDNEKLFF
TRBV28	TRBJ1-1	CASRVWAGVDTEAFF
TRBV11-1	TRBJ2-3	CASSAPQGKWTDTQYF
TRBV7-2	TRBJ2-1	CASSSGGKGGPIHEQFF
TRBV5-6	TRBJ1-4	CASSYQIATNEKLFF
TRBV12-3/TRBV12-4	TRBJ1-6	CASSLNAYSPLHF
TRBV29-1	TRBJ1-2	CSVELGAGPSYTF